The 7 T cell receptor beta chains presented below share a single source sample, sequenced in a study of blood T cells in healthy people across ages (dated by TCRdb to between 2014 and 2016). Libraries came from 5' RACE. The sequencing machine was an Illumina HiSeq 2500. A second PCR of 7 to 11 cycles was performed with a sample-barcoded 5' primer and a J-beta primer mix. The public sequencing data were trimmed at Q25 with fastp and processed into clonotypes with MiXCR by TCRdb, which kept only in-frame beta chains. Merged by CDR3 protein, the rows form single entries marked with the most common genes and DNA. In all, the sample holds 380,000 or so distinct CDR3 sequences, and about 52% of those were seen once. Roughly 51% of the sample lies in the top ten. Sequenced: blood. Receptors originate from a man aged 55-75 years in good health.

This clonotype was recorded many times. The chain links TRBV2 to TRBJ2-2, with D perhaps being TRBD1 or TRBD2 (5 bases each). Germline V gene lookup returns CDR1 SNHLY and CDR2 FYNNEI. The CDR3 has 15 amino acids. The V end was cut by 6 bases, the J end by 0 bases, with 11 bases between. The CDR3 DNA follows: TGTGCCAGCAGCCGTGGGACGGCGAACACCGGGGAGCTGTTTTTT. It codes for CASSRGTANTGELFF. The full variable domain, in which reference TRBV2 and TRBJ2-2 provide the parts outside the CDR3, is EPEVTQTPSHQVTQMGQEVILRCVPISNHLYFYWYRQILGQKVEFLVSFYNNEISEKSEIFDDQFSVERPDGSNFTLKIRSTKLEDSAMYFCASSRGTANTGELFFGEGSRLTVL.

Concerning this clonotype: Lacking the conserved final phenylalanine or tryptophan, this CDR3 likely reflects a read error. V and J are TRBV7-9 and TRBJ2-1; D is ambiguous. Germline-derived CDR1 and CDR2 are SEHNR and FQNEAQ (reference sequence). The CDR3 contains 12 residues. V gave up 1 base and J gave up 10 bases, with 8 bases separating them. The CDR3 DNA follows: TGTGCCAGCAGCTTAGACCGGGTGGAGCAGTTCTTA. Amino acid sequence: CASSLDRVEQFL.

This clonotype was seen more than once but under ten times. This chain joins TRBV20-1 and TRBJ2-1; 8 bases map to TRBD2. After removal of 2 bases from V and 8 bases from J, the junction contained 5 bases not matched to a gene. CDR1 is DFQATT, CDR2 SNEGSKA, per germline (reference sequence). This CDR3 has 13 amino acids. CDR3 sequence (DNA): TGCAGTGCTAGATTGTCGGGAGGGTATGAGCAGTTCTTC. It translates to CSARLSGGYEQFF.

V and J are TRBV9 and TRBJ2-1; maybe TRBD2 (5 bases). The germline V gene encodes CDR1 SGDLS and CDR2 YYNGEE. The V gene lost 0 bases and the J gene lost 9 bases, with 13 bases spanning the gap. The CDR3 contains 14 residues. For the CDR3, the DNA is TGTGCCAGCAGCGTAGGTCAGGAGGTCGGTGAGCAGTTCTTC. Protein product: CASSVGQEVGEQFF.

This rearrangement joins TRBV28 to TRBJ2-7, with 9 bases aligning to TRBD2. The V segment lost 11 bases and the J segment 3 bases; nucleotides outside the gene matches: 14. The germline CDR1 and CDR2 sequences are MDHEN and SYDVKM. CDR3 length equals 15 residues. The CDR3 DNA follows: TGTGCCGCAGGGGACGTAGCGGGAGCCCGCTACGAGCAGTACTTC. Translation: CAAGDVAGARYEQYF. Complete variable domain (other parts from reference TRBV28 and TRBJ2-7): DVKVTQSSRYLVKRTGEKVFLECVQDMDHENMFWYRQDPGLGLRLIYFSYDVKMKEKGDIPEGYSVSREKKERFSLILESASTNQTSMYLCAAGDVAGARYEQYFGPGTRLTVT.

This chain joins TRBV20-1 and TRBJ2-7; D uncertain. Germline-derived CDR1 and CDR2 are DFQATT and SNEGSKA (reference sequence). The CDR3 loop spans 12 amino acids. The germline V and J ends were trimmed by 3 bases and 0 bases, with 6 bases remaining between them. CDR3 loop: CSARVGSYEQYF. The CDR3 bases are TGCAGTGCTAGGGTGGGCTCCTACGAGCAGTACTTC.

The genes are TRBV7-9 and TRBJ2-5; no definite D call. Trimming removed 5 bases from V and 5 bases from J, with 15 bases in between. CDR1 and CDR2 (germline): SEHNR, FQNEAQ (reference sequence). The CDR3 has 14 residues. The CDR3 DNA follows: TGTGCCAGCAGCCTCGACAACTCCCGGGAGACCCAGTACTTC. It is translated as CASSLDNSRETQYF. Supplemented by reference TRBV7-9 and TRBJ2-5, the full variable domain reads DTGVSQNPRHKITKRGQNVTFRCDPISEHNRLYWYRQTLGQGPEFLTYFQNEAQLEKSRLLSDRFSAERPKGSFSTLEIQRTEQGDSAMYLCASSLDNSRETQYFGPGTRLLVL.